The 10 T cell receptor beta chains listed next were all sequenced from one sample in a study of shared T cell receptors in the human thymus (dated by TCRdb to the early 2020s). Library prep was done by the immunoSEQ multiplex PCR assay. Here the immuneACCESS table is served through TCRdb, limited to in-frame sequences with V and J called. Missing clones are a known gap in these copies; in checked studies unresolved V genes cover under half, and the rest lacks a known reason. The table for this sample lists hundreds of thousands of clones; over 90% of them were counted only once. The ten largest account for roughly 0.02% of the sample. Sequences were obtained from thymocytes. These receptor sequences come from a human donor.

The V gene is TRBV27, the J gene TRBJ1-2; maybe TRBD1 (5 bases). Trimming removed 7 bases from V and 4 bases from J, with 13 bases in between. Per germline, CDR1 MNHEY and CDR2 SMNVEV (reference sequence). The CDR3 covers 13 residues. The CDR3 sequence: CASTQGEGYGYTF. The CDR3 DNA follows: TGTGCCAGCACCCAGGGAGAGGGCTATGGCTACACCTTC.

CDR3 nucleotides: TGTGCCAGCAGTTTAGGGGGGGGGCAAGATCAGCCCCAGCATTTT. Translation: CASSLGGGQDQPQHF. The V and J genes are TRBV28 and TRBJ1-5; a weak D match, TRBD1 (6 bases). Germline V gene sequence: CDR1 MDHEN, CDR2 SYDVKM. V lost 2 bases and J lost 5, with 13 bases in between. The length of the CDR3 is 15 residues.

The chain couples TRBV6-1 to TRBJ2-7; 8 bases fit TRBD2. J lost 5 bases, V lost 2 bases, and 8 bases had no gene match. The CDR3 spans 15 residues. From germline, CDR1 is MNHNS and CDR2 SASEGT. The CDR3 sequence is CASSEWTSRHHEQYF. The CDR3 DNA follows: TGTGCCAGCAGTGAATGGACTAGCCGACACCACGAGCAGTACTTC.

The rearrangement links TRBV29-1 to TRBJ2-2; D call uncertain. The CDR3 is 16 residues long. V lost 0 bases, J lost 1 base, and 12 bases lay in between. Germline V lookup: CDR1 SQVTM, CDR2 ANQGSEA. The CDR3 coding sequence is TGCAGCGTTGAAGATTTCTCCCCCAAGAACACCGGGGAGCTGTTTTTT. Its translation is CSVEDFSPKNTGELFF.

The rearrangement uses TRBV14 and TRBJ2-7, with TRBD1 matching 8 bases. The trim removed 0 bases at V and 3 bases at J, leaving 4 bases unmatched. Germline V gene sequence: CDR1 SGHDN, CDR2 FVKESK. This CDR3 spans 15 amino acids. This chain's CDR3 is CASSQEPTGVYEQYF. In DNA form, the CDR3 reads TGTGCCAGCAGCCAAGAGCCGACAGGGGTCTACGAGCAGTACTTC.

The chain has TRBV27 and TRBJ1-2, with TRBD1 matching 10 bases. CDR1 and CDR2 from the germline V gene are MNHEY and SMNVEV (reference sequence). Losses at the gene ends were 8 bases for V and 4 bases for J; bases not matched to a gene: 13. The CDR3 is 16 residues long. The CDR3 bases are TGTGCCAGCCCCTCCCCACCGGGACAGGGGTGCTATGGCTACACCTTC. As protein: CASPSPPGQGCYGYTF.

The CDR3 DNA sequence: TGTGCCAGCAGTTACGTCCGGGAGGCGGTGACCCAGTACTTC. Translating gives CASSYVREAVTQYF. The V gene is TRBV6-5, the J gene TRBJ2-5; 7 bases fit TRBD2. The CDR3 sequence is 14 residues long. CDR1 MNHEY and CDR2 SVGAGI come from the germline V gene. The junction had 7 bases not matched to a gene; V was cut back by 2 bases and J by 7 bases.

A note on this clone: Compared with germline, one end of the junction differs, possibly owing to a read error. The chain employs TRBV2 and TRBJ2-2, with 8 bases lining up with TRBD2. This CDR3 region has 11 residues. Germline-derived CDR1 and CDR2 are SNHLY and FYNNEI. The CDR3 bases are TGTGCCAGCGGTAGGCGGGGGGTGCTGTTTTTT. Translation: CASGRRGVLFF.

The chain uses TRBV29-1 and TRBJ1-2, with unresolved D. V lost 0 bases to trimming and J lost 6 bases, with 8 bases between them. The V gene's germline CDR1 is SQVTM and CDR2 ANQGSEA. There are 12 residues in the CDR3. For the CDR3, the DNA is TGCAGCGTTGAAGAACGAACGGATGGCTACACCTTC. This sequence encodes CSVEERTDGYTF.

The chain is built from TRBV11-1 and TRBJ1-1; D is possibly TRBD1 (6 bases). This CDR3 is built from 16 residues. The V gene's germline CDR1 is SGHAT and CDR2 FQDESV (reference sequence). V was pared by 1 base and J by 4 bases, with 16 bases between. CDR3 bases: TGTGCCAGCAGCTTAGGAGCTTCAGGGGTGAGCACTGAAGCTTTCTTT. Translated: CASSLGASGVSTEAFF.